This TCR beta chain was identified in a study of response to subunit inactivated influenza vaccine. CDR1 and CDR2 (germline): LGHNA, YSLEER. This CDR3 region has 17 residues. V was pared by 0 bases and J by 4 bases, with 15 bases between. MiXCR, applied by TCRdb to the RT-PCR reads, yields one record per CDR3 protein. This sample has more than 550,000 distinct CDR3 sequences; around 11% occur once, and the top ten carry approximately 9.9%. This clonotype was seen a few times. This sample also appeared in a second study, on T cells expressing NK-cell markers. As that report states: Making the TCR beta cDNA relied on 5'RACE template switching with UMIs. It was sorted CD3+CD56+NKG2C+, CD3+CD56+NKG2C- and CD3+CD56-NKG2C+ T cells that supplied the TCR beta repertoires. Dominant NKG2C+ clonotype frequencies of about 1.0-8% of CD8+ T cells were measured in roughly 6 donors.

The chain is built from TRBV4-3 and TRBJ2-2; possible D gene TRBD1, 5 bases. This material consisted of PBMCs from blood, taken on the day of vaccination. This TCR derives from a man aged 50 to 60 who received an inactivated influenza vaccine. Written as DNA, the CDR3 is TGCGCCAGCAGCCAAGATACTGACTGGGGCACCACCGGGGAGCTGTTTTTT. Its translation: CASSQDTDWGTTGELFF.